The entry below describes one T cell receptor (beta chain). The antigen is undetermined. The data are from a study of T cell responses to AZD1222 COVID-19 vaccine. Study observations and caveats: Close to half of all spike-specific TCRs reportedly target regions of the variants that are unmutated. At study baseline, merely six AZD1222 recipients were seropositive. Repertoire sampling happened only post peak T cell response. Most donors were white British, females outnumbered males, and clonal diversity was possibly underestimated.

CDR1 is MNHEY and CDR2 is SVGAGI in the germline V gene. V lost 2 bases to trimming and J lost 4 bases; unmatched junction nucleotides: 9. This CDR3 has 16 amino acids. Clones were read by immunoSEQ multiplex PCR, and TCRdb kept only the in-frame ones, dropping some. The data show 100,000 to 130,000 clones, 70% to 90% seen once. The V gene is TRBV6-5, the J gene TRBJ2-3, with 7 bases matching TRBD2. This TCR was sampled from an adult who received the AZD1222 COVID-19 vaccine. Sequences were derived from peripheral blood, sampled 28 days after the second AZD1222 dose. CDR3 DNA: TGTGCCAGCAGTTACGGTGGGCTAGCGGTTTCAGATACGCAGTATTTT. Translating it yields CASSYGGLAVSDTQYF.